This T cell receptor (beta chain) was profiled in a study of identical twins (dated by TCRdb to 2015 to 2016). Turning to the overall study: The study deep-sequenced TCR alpha and beta repertoires from monozygotic twins, unrelated adults of various ages and cord blood to test whether fetal clonotypes persist. To rule out contamination, replicate twin experiments were performed at different times with different library preparation protocols.

This clonotype came up a few times. This receptor's antigen is unknown. One base away there is no much larger clone; base qualities are not given. The library was generated by 5' RACE. TCRdb shows the sequencer as Illumina HiSeq 2000. Template switching added a universal primer binding site, and the final cDNA carried a unique molecular identifier that allowed TCR cDNA molecules to be counted accurately. Specific primers in the conserved constant-segment region were used to synthesize first-strand cDNA for the TCR alpha and beta chains. To control for contamination, every cDNA library carried two barcodes: a SMART-Mk sample barcode plus Illumina barcodes. TruSeq adapter sequences, together with Illumina sample barcodes, were added in two successive PCR steps. Sequencing of the TCR alpha and beta cDNA libraries was done on the Illumina HiSeq platform using custom primers. The source study handled its data this way. MiGEC was used to process raw reads and extract unique molecular identifiers, and MiXCR was used to find CDR3 positions. Recombination models were inferred per individual with the repgenHMM and IGoR tools using an EM algorithm. The analysis of shared clonotypes was done with the tcR package in R, with sharing normalized by the product of cloneset sizes. To study raw recombination without the effects of thymic and clonal selection, out-of-frame nonproductive sequences were analyzed. TCRdb redid the processing of the public reads, applying fastp at Q25 and MiXCR, and retained in-frame beta chains. Records with the same CDR3 protein are collapsed into one entry carrying the most frequent genes and DNA. The V and J calls shown here were made by TCRdb, not taken from the authors' results. The sample table shows about 890,000 distinct CDR3 sequences, and roughly an eighth are seen once. The biggest ten clones account for around 1.5% of the sample.

Only healthy Caucasian donors were included. Three pairs of female monozygotic twins, all aged roughly 18 to 29 years, made up the twin cohort. Peripheral blood mononuclear cells were used as the source from which RNA for TCR libraries was isolated. Overall study outcomes, separate from this receptor: Invariant T cells such as MAIT and iNKT could partly confound zero-insertion analyses, though diverse VJ usage argued against this for most clonotypes. Recombination models systematically underestimated out-of-frame TCR alpha sharing in monozygotic twins but agreed with sharing between unrelated individuals. Excess twin sharing in beta out-of-frame sequences was weaker because fewer shared sequences lowered the signal-to-noise ratio. Fewer insertions were carried by abundant cord blood beta clonotypes; a weaker similar trend was observed in young adult naive repertoires, while no such trend was observed in memory repertoires. Out-of-frame TCR alpha sequences shared between twins showed an excess of low generation-probability sequences compared with coincidental sharing between unrelated individuals. Because the same donors could not be followed over many years, the conclusions depended on cross-sectional statistical analysis.

Separately, the same data were catalogued under a study of yellow fever vaccine responses in identical twins. That second publication adds: The T cell response to vaccination in identical twins was reported by the authors to appear partly convergent and partly personalized. In identical twins, the study followed T cell clones that responded to the vaccine with precision.

The clonotype comes from a woman in her late teens or twenties in good health. Sequenced: PBMCs.

The DNA is as follows: TGTGCCAGAGAGGGAGGACTAGCGGGAGCGACCTCCTACAATGAGCAGTTCTTC. It codes for CAREGGLAGATSYNEQFF. The sequence joins TRBV2 to TRBJ2-1, with 13 junctional bases fitting TRBD2. Unmatched junction bases come to 11, with V trimmed by 9 bases and J by 0 bases. From the cysteine up to the phenylalanine, the CDR3 has a length of 18 residues. Just the 54-base CDR3 DNA is kept, in frame starting at base 1. In the germline V gene, CDR1 corresponds to SNHLY and CDR2 to FYNNEI.